The 18 T cell receptor beta chains below all came from one sample that was sequenced in a study of shared clonotypes between healthy human individuals. CD8 cells regarded as naive lacked CD45RO, were positively chosen for CCR7, and omitted terminally differentiated effector memory CD45RA+ cells. Only in-frame clones appear in the TCRdb table, and some are missing; sequencing was by immunoSEQ multiplex PCR. The repertoire holds millions of clones, with roughly 91% as singletons. Sequenced material: naive CD8+ T cells from PBMCs. All receptors come from a man aged 18 to 29 in good health. Some clones in this sample may be carry-over from other donors' samples.

V and J are TRBV19 and TRBJ1-5, with a tentative D call TRBD1 (5 bases). Germline CDR1 and CDR2: LNHDA and SQIVND (reference sequence). The CDR3 runs to 14 residues. V lost 6 bases and J 5 bases, leaving 14 bases between the germline ends. In DNA, the CDR3 is TGTGCCAGTAGCGACCTCAGGGTCGATCAGCCCCAGCATTTT. Its protein is CASSDLRVDQPQHF.

V usage is TRBV28 and J usage is TRBJ2-5; 9 bases are shared with TRBD2. This CDR3 spans 14 amino acids. The junction had 6 bases not matched to a gene; V was cut back by 6 bases and J by 4 bases. Germline V gene lookup returns CDR1 MDHEN and CDR2 SYDVKM. In nucleotides, the CDR3 is TGTGCCAGCAGAATAGCGGGAGTCCCAGAGACCCAGTACTTC. Its protein is CASRIAGVPETQYF.

Details on this clone: Distinct nucleotide sequences in the sample also encode this CDR3. The rearrangement uses TRBV5-1 and TRBJ1-1; D is possibly TRBD1 (5 bases). V was trimmed by 1 base and J by 1 base, leaving 8 bases between them. The CDR3 contains 14 residues. Germline assignment: CDR1 SGHRS and CDR2 YFSETQ. The CDR3 DNA reads as TGCGCCAGCAGCTTGTCGACAGAGAACACTGAAGCTTTCTTT. Translating it yields CASSLSTENTEAFF.

The V gene is TRBV25-1, the J gene TRBJ2-7, with D possibly matching TRBD2 (5 bases). The CDR3 is made up of 14 amino acids. Deletions cut 3 bases from V and 3 bases from J, with 12 bases between. Germline V lookup: CDR1 MGHDK, CDR2 SYGVNS. In nucleotides, the CDR3 is TGTGCCAGCAGTGACCCCAGCGGCGACTACGAGCAGTACTTC. Residues: CASSDPSGDYEQYF.

The chain employs TRBV28 and TRBJ2-1; D is undetermined. Trimming removed 7 bases at V and 4 bases at J, with 17 bases between. The CDR3 consists of 15 residues. Germline values: CDR1 MDHEN, CDR2 SYDVKM. The CDR3 DNA sequence: TGTGCCAGCACCTTAGAAACAGTGATTTACAATGAGCAGTTCTTC. Residues: CASTLETVIYNEQFF. The full variable domain, its missing parts supplied by reference TRBV28 and TRBJ2-1, is DVKVTQSSRYLVKRTGEKVFLECVQDMDHENMFWYRQDPGLGLRLIYFSYDVKMKEKGDIPEGYSVSREKKERFSLILESASTNQTSMYLCASTLETVIYNEQFFGPGTRLTVL.

V usage is TRBV27 and J usage is TRBJ1-2, with 7 nucleotides matching TRBD1. Trimming at V came to 0 bases and at J to 6 bases, leaving 1 base not matched to a gene. Germline-derived CDR1 and CDR2 are MNHEY and SMNVEV (reference sequence). The CDR3 has 13 residues. The CDR3 DNA reads as TGTGCCAGCAGTTTATCGACAGGGAATGGCTACACCTTC. It encodes CASSLSTGNGYTF.

The rearrangement joins TRBV15 to TRBJ2-3; tentatively, D is TRBD1 (6 bases). Germline V lookup: CDR1 LNHNV, CDR2 YYDKDF (reference sequence). The CDR3 sequence is 18 residues long. Deletions cut 0 bases from V and 0 bases from J, with 16 bases between. The chain's CDR3 is CATSRDWGQPVSTDTQYF. CDR3 bases: TGTGCCACCAGCAGAGATTGGGGGCAACCCGTTAGCACAGATACGCAGTATTTT.

The genes are TRBV7-8 and TRBJ2-1, with a weak D call TRBD1 (7 bases). The germline V gene encodes CDR1 SGHVS and CDR2 FQNEAQ. The CDR3 loop spans 15 amino acids. Trimming shortened V by 6 bases and J by 7 bases, and 19 bases separated the two germline ends. CDR3 residues: CASRGEVTGWNEQFF. CDR3 nucleotides: TGTGCCAGCAGGGGGGAGGTGACAGGGTGGAATGAGCAGTTCTTC.

The V call is TRBV19, the J call TRBJ2-7; D gene uncertain. The CDR3 spans 13 residues. V was clipped by 3 bases and J by 5 bases, with 11 bases between them. Germline lookup yields CDR1 LNHDA and CDR2 SQIVND (reference sequence). Here the CDR3 reads CASSIAVTNEQYF. In nucleotides, the CDR3 is TGTGCCAGTAGTATTGCGGTAACAAACGAGCAGTACTTC.

The J gene is TRBJ2-7, the V gene TRBV7-9; tentatively, D is TRBD2 (7 bases). From germline, CDR1 is SEHNR and CDR2 FQNEAQ (reference sequence). V lost 4 bases and J lost 2, with 15 bases in between. The CDR3 is made up of 15 amino acids. The CDR3 loop is CASSSPGGPTYEQYF. The CDR3 coding sequence is TGTGCCAGCAGCTCGCCGGGGGGCCCGACCTACGAGCAGTACTTC. Looking up the rest from reference TRBV7-9 and TRBJ2-7 gives the full variable domain: DTGVSQNPRHKITKRGQNVTFRCDPISEHNRLYWYRQTLGQGPEFLTYFQNEAQLEKSRLLSDRFSAERPKGSFSTLEIQRTEQGDSAMYLCASSSPGGPTYEQYFGPGTRLTVT.

The chain recombines TRBV2 with TRBJ2-7, with 13 bases identical to TRBD2. V dropped 6 bases and J dropped 0; count of bases not matched to a gene: 14. The CDR3 has 19 amino acids. Per germline, CDR1 SNHLY and CDR2 FYNNEI. The CDR3, as DNA: TGTGCCAGCAGGGATTACTACGGGACTAGCGGGACAAGCTCCTACGAGCAGTACTTC. Translated, it gives CASRDYYGTSGTSSYEQYF.

The CDR3 DNA is TGTGCCAGCAGTCCTCTACCTCAGGGGATCTATGGCTACACCTTC. Its protein is CASSPLPQGIYGYTF. The chain recombines TRBV27 with TRBJ1-2; tentatively, D is TRBD1 (6 bases). The CDR3 has 15 amino acids. The V and J ends lost 5 bases and 4 bases respectively, with 17 bases between them. Germline values: CDR1 MNHEY, CDR2 SMNVEV (reference sequence).

As for this clone: Additional DNA sequences in this sample encode the identical CDR3. V and J are TRBV27 and TRBJ2-1; D could derive from TRBD1 or TRBD2 (6 bases each). The CDR3 runs 14 residues. V dropped 1 base and J dropped 8 bases, with 12 bases sitting between them. Germline values: CDR1 MNHEY, CDR2 SMNVEV (reference sequence). This CDR3 reads CASSLLGGGDEQFF. CDR3 coding DNA: TGTGCCAGCAGTTTATTAGGGGGAGGTGATGAGCAGTTCTTC.

V and J are TRBV27 and TRBJ2-7, with 7 bases fitting TRBD1. V lost 9 bases to trimming and J lost 0 bases; unmatched junction nucleotides: 8. Germline CDR1 is MNHEY and CDR2 is SMNVEV (reference sequence). The CDR3 spans 14 residues. Here the CDR3 DNA reads TGTGCCAGGAGAGACAGGGCAGGCTCCTACGAGCAGTACTTC. Residues: CARRDRAGSYEQYF.

This chain links TRBV28 with TRBJ2-3; the match to TRBD2 covers 12 bases. With V trimmed by 4 bases and J by 4 bases, 6 bases remained unmatched. There are 16 residues in the CDR3. CDR1 is MDHEN and CDR2 is SYDVKM in the germline V gene. Here the CDR3 reads CASSWTLAGGSDTQYF. The CDR3 DNA follows: TGTGCCAGCAGTTGGACACTAGCGGGAGGTTCAGATACGCAGTATTTT.

The chain couples TRBV28 to TRBJ2-7, with D tentatively TRBD1 (5 bases). The CDR3 spans 12 residues. V lost 3 bases and J 7 bases, leaving 10 bases between the germline ends. Germline V gene data show CDR1 as MDHEN and CDR2 as SYDVKM. This CDR3 is CASSLTPGEQYF. In DNA, the CDR3 is TGTGCCAGCAGTTTGACCCCAGGGGAGCAGTACTTC.

The rearrangement uses TRBV28 and TRBJ2-1, with D perhaps TRBD2 (6 bases). The CDR3 runs to 12 residues. Germline V gives CDR1 MDHEN, CDR2 SYDVKM. V gave up 8 bases and J gave up 8 bases, with 13 bases separating them. The CDR3 DNA is TGTGCCAGCTCGGAGGGCGGGCATGAGCAGTTCTTC. It is translated as CASSEGGHEQFF.

This clone occurred once. The V and J genes are TRBV10-1 and TRBJ1-2; no definite D call. This CDR3 spans 14 amino acids. Germline CDR1 is WNHNN and CDR2 is SYGVQD (reference sequence). The germline V and J ends were trimmed by 0 bases and 3 bases, with 8 bases remaining between them. Written as DNA, the CDR3 is TGCGCCAGCAGTGAGTCGGAGGGAGACTATGGCTACACCTTC. Translated, it gives CASSESEGDYGYTF.